Below, 18 T cell receptor beta chains from the same sample are listed, as sequenced in a study of T cells after yellow fever vaccination. TCRdb re-called the 5' RACE reads with MiXCR, one entry per CDR3 protein. The sample has around 320,000 distinct CDR3 sequences, around 10% seen once. Here the sequenced sample was CD4+ T cells sorted from PBMCs, taken 45 days after the yellow fever booster vaccination. These receptors originate from a man aged 18 to 30 who received the YFV17D yellow fever vaccine.

Notes on this clonotype: With a much larger clone just one base away, this may be a read error. The V call is TRBV5-1, the J call TRBJ1-5; 8 nucleotides line up with TRBD1. The CDR3 has 15 amino acids. Germline V gives CDR1 SGHRS, CDR2 YFSETQ. The CDR3 is CACSVGTGYNQPQHF. Here the CDR3 DNA reads TGCGCCTGCAGCGTCGGGACAGGCTACAATCAGCCCCAGCATTTT.

The chain has TRBV19 and TRBJ1-3, with D unresolved. V was cut by 6 bases and J by 0 bases, with 6 bases left in between. Germline CDR1 LNHDA, CDR2 SQIVND (reference sequence). The CDR3 has 13 amino acids. The CDR3 sequence is CASRASSGNTIYF. The CDR3 nucleotides read TGTGCCAGTAGAGCAAGCTCTGGAAACACCATATATTTT.

The chain combines TRBV6-5 with TRBJ2-7; 11 nucleotides agree with TRBD1. Germline V gene sequence: CDR1 MNHEY, CDR2 SVGAGI. The CDR3 is made up of 14 amino acids. V lost 5 bases, J lost 4 bases, and 4 bases stayed unmatched. The CDR3 DNA reads as TGTGCCAGCAGTGGACAGGGGGCGGGGTACGAGCAGTACTTC. It is translated as CASSGQGAGYEQYF.

This clonotype has more than one count but fewer than ten. The gene calls are TRBV20-1 and TRBJ2-7; D is unresolved. This CDR3 contains 12 residues. Trimming stripped 0 bases from V and 4 bases from J, with 7 bases between. Germline V gives CDR1 DFQATT, CDR2 SNEGSKA (reference sequence). The CDR3 sequence: CSAREGLYEQYV. CDR3 in DNA: TGCAGTGCTAGAGAGGGGTTATACGAGCAGTACGTC.

This clonotype was counted between two and nine times. V usage is TRBV20-1 and J usage is TRBJ2-4; D unclear. There are 13 residues in the CDR3. The germline V and J ends were trimmed by 0 bases and 8 bases, with 11 bases remaining between them. Germline lookup yields CDR1 DFQATT and CDR2 SNEGSKA (reference sequence). Here the CDR3 reads CSARDEPLDIQYF. CDR3 sequence (DNA): TGCAGTGCTAGAGATGAACCCCTGGACATTCAGTACTTC.

This clonotype was found a few times. One end of the junction varies from germline; a read error may be responsible. V usage is TRBV6-1 and J usage is TRBJ1-2; D might be TRBD1 (6 bases). Germline lookup yields CDR1 MNHNS and CDR2 SASEGT. The CDR3 consists of 13 residues. CDR3 region: CASIERQGIGYTF. The DNA for the CDR3 is TGTGCCAGCATTGAACGGCAGGGGATCGGCTACACCTTC.

This clonotype was seen at least ten times. The genes are TRBV5-1 and TRBJ2-3; 9 nucleotides line up with TRBD1. V was pared by 4 bases and J by 3 bases, with 6 bases of the junction left unmatched. This CDR3 has 15 residues. Germline V gene sequence: CDR1 SGHRS, CDR2 YFSETQ. The CDR3 DNA is TGCGCCAGCAGCATGGGACAGGGATTAACAGATACGCAGTATTTT. Translated: CASSMGQGLTDTQYF.

In its sample, this clonotype was seen many times. The chain has TRBV4-1 and TRBJ1-5; 7 bases are a match to TRBD1. V lost 5 bases to trimming and J lost 5 bases; unmatched junction nucleotides: 12. The germline CDR1 and CDR2 sequences are MGHRA and YSYEKL. This CDR3 has 16 amino acids. CDR3 nucleotides: TGCGCCAGCAGCTTACGACAGGGCAGGGGGTATCAGCCCCAGCATTTT. Its protein product is CASSLRQGRGYQPQHF.

V is TRBV20-1 and J is TRBJ2-5, with TRBD2 matching 11 bases. The CDR3 runs 13 residues. CDR1 is DFQATT and CDR2 is SNEGSKA in the germline V gene (reference sequence). The trim removed 6 bases at V and 2 bases at J, leaving 2 bases unmatched. The CDR3 nucleotides read TGCAGTGCACTAGCGGGGGAGCAAGAGACCCAGTACTTC. This translates into CSALAGEQETQYF.

Many counts were recorded for this clonotype. This rearrangement joins TRBV19 to TRBJ1-1; perhaps TRBD1 as D (6 bases). Deletions cut 4 bases from V and 5 bases from J, with 23 bases between. The CDR3 consists of 17 residues. CDR1 and CDR2 (germline): LNHDA, SQIVND (reference sequence). The CDR3 here is CASSSSIRDIKWTEAFF. CDR3 nucleotides: TGTGCCAGTAGTAGCTCTATCCGGGACATAAAGTGGACTGAAGCTTTCTTT.

This clonotype was observed a few times. The chain carries TRBV7-3 and TRBJ1-6, with D perhaps TRBD1 (6 bases). Trimming removed 5 bases from V and 9 bases from J, with 17 bases in between. There are 15 residues in the CDR3. Germline CDR1 and CDR2: SGHTA and FQGTGA. CDR3 in amino acids: CASSRGGQGSSPLHF. Here the CDR3 DNA reads TGTGCCAGCAGCCGAGGCGGGCAGGGGAGTTCACCCCTCCACTTT.

The chain joins TRBV7-3 to TRBJ1-3; D is uncertain. This CDR3 comprises 16 residues. The germline V and J ends were trimmed by 5 bases and 0 bases, with 14 bases remaining between them. Germline V gives CDR1 SGHTA, CDR2 FQGTGA. The chain's CDR3 is CASSPQVEGSGNTIYF. The CDR3, as DNA: TGTGCCAGCAGCCCCCAGGTGGAGGGCTCTGGAAACACCATATATTTT.

In its sample, this clonotype was seen a few times. This chain links TRBV7-2 with TRBJ1-3; no definite D call. The germline V gene has CDR1 SGHTA and CDR2 FQGNSA. The CDR3 has 15 residues. The V end lost 2 bases, the J end lost 1 base, and 9 bases lay between the germline ends. Here the CDR3 DNA reads TGTGCCAGCAGCTTATGGGCCGGATCTGGAAACACCATATATTTT. This sequence encodes CASSLWAGSGNTIYF.

The gene calls are TRBV7-3 and TRBJ2-2; possible D gene TRBD1, 6 bases. The CDR3 loop spans 14 amino acids. Germline assignment: CDR1 SGHTA and CDR2 FQGTGA. V lost 6 bases and J 5 bases, leaving 13 bases between the germline ends. CDR3 sequence (DNA): TGTGCCAGCAGGCCACAGGGATGGACCGGGGAGCTGTTTTTT. This encodes CASRPQGWTGELFF.

The chain employs TRBV4-2 and TRBJ2-4; the D is unclear. The germline V and J ends were trimmed by 1 base and 8 bases, with 12 bases remaining between them. Germline-derived CDR1 and CDR2 are LGHNA and YNFKEQ. The CDR3 runs to 14 residues. The CDR3 bases are TGTGCCAGCAGCCAAGCCGGTTGGTTGCACATTCAGTACTTC. As protein: CASSQAGWLHIQYF.

Here the CDR3 DNA reads TGTGCCAGCTCAGTGAACAGCCGCGAGCAGTACGTC. This encodes CASSVNSREQYV. V is TRBV18 and J is TRBJ2-7; D uncertain. Trimming stripped 5 bases from V and 6 bases from J, with 11 bases between. Germline V CDR1 and CDR2: KGHSH, LQKENI. There are 12 residues in the CDR3.

This clonotype has more than one count but fewer than ten. J is TRBJ2-5 and V is TRBV20-1; a possible D gene is TRBD2 (6 bases). V was shortened by 0 bases and J by 2 bases, with 13 bases between the two germline ends. CDR1 is DFQATT and CDR2 is SNEGSKA in the germline V gene (reference sequence). The CDR3 extends over 15 amino acids. The CDR3 sequence: CSARDRRGHQETQYF. The CDR3 DNA reads as TGCAGTGCTAGAGATCGGAGGGGTCATCAAGAGACCCAGTACTTC.

The V call is TRBV18, the J call TRBJ2-7; TRBD1 aligns across 9 bases. The CDR3 sequence is 13 residues long. After removal of 6 bases from V and 3 bases from J, the junction contained 3 bases not matched to a gene. Germline values: CDR1 KGHSH, CDR2 LQKENI. DNA of the CDR3: TGTGCCAGCTCGGGGGACAGGGACTACGAGCAGTACGTC. Its protein product is CASSGDRDYEQYV.